The subject of this entry is one T cell receptor beta chain. The specificity of this receptor is unknown. No base-level quality is on record; no much larger clone is a single base apart. The data belong to a study of shared clonotypes between healthy human individuals (TCRdb year 2020). Looking at the study overall: Three men and two women, aged 18 to 49 years, made up the cohort. Different laboratories and diverse techniques were used to prepare libraries and sequence TCR repertoires, to increase sequencing depth and limit assay-specific biases. Leukapheresis yielded between about 0.85 and 10 billion PBMCs per donor. For each donor, CD4 naive and CD4 memory were each run on three plates, CD8 naive on two plates, and CD8 memory on one plate. To estimate repertoire size and how much clonotype sharing occurs between individuals, the study deeply sequenced the blood TCR repertoires of 4 to 6 healthy adults.

The donors were healthy, HIV-negative adults who had no recently reported acute infections or vaccinations. Every donor was a Caucasian adult residing in Nashville, Tennessee, USA. CD4+ T cells were enriched by magnetic negative selection; naive cells were then positively selected on CD45RA, and the negative fraction formed the memory subset. Blood was collected by leukapheresis, and PBMCs were isolated by Ficoll-Histopaque density gradient centrifugation and then cryopreserved in liquid nitrogen vapor phase. Purity and quantity of every magnetically sorted T cell population were checked by analytical flow cytometry. Each sorted fraction had its genomic DNA isolated and then quantified by UV absorbance on a Nanodrop 2000c. Inclusive of the bounding cysteine and phenylalanine, the CDR3 is 13 residues long. The retained sequence is limited to the CDR3, 39 bases, with the frame set at the first base. From a lookup of the germline V gene, CDR1 and CDR2 are SGHAT and FQNNGV. V is pruned by 5 bases and J by 9 bases, leaving 7 bases of the junction without a gene match.

Using the deep immunoSEQ assay, TCR CDR3 regions were amplified from genomic DNA by multiplex PCR. Extracted genomic DNA from each cell subset was distributed evenly across all wells of several immunoSEQ 96-well plates, and each plate was treated as a replicate. Each replicate PCR for sorted subsets received roughly 0.2 ug genomic DNA, equal to roughly 30,000 T cell genomes. Purified libraries were measured with a Qubit 3.0 fluorometer, size-checked on a Bioanalyzer 2100, and measured again with the KAPA Library Quantification kit. Each immunoSEQ 96-well plate was sequenced on its own single-read 150-cycle Illumina NextSeq 550 flow cell. For the original study's pipeline: Because the immunoSEQ output included only junctional sequences and no quality scores, the filtering could not be the same as the filtering used for full-length reads. Sequences were annotated with PyIR, a Python wrapper for IgBLAST v1.9, and V/J genes and CDR3 were assigned using IMGT germline references. Reads with weak V/J assignments (E-value above 1e-6), missing CDR3, stop codons, out-of-frame junctions, or ambiguous translated residues were removed. V3J clonotypes were defined as sequences sharing an identical inferred V gene, J gene, and CDR3 amino acid sequence. To compute the percentage overlap between repertoires, the number of shared unique clonotypes was divided by the size of the smaller repertoire. Repertoire richness was assessed with RTK rarefaction, the Chao1 estimator, and Recon v2.1 estimates of unobserved clonotypes. Generation probabilities for all TCRbeta clonotypes obtained by the gDNA method from several donors were computed using OLGA. TCRdb mirrors the immuneACCESS table, restricted to in-frame sequences. Some clones are absent from its copies; in checked studies, under half trace to an unresolved V gene, and the reason for the others is unknown. D and trimming come from the DNA, and the V and J calls and clone size come from that table. For this sample the table gives about 640,000 clones, of which about two thirds were detected only once. Around 2% of the sample rests with the top ten.

Results and caveats for the whole study, not just this receptor: Because the study included only a small number of donors, the genetic and exposure-history diversity represented was limited. Sampling was restricted to blood, and TCR repertoires in tissue are likely to differ from TCR repertoires in blood. Even with the large sequencing depth, rarefaction of the sorted-subset datasets indicated that sequencing was incomplete. Estimated clonotype richness was generally larger for naive than for memory subsets. Based on pairwise subsampling, the degree of clonotype sharing among donors was expected to be affected by sequencing depth. Clonotypes shared by all four sorted-subset donors showed higher generation probabilities than non-shared clonotypes. Across a few donors, approximately 5% of naive CD4, around 3.5% of naive CD8, 2% to 2.5% of memory CD4, and approximately 0.4% of memory CD8 clonotypes were shared.

This clonotype was sampled from a woman aged 25 to 39 in good health. Sample: memory CD4+ T cells sorted from blood. The cell subset or site label of this sample denotes: CD45RA-negative fraction. The V and J segments used are TRBV11-2 and TRBJ2-3; 8 nucleotides in the junction match TRBD2. The CDR3 reads as follows: CASSPSREGTQYF. The DNA reads as follows: TGTGCCAGCAGCCCCTCCCGGGAGGGGACGCAGTATTTT.